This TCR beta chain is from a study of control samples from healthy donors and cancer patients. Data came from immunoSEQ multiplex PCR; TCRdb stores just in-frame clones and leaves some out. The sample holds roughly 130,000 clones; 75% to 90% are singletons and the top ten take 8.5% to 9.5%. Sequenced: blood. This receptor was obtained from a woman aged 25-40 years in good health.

The CDR3 sequence is CASSLGKSGVEYEQYF. In DNA, the CDR3 is TGTGCCAGCAGCTTAGGGAAATCAGGGGTGGAATACGAGCAGTACTTC. The chain recombines TRBV7-6 with TRBJ2-7; a possible D gene is TRBD1 (6 bases). Germline V CDR1 and CDR2: SGHVS, FNYEAQ. Trimming removed 1 base at V and 4 bases at J, with 17 bases between. CDR3 length equals 16 residues.